These 25 T cell receptor beta chains were all obtained from the same sample, sequenced in a study of blood T cell repertoires in COVID-19. The table came from immunoSEQ multiplex PCR; TCRdb's copy has only in-frame clones and leaves some out. The sample includes approximately 100,000 clones, roughly 86% seen only once; the top ten take about 9.3%. Specimen: peripheral blood. These receptors all stem from a man aged 50-59 years with acute or convalescent COVID-19.

The rearrangement joins TRBV14 to TRBJ1-3; no firm D call. Germline CDR1 SGHDN, CDR2 FVKESK. The CDR3 is 12 residues long. V was clipped by 4 bases and J by 1 base, with 2 bases between them. As DNA, the CDR3 is TGTGCCAGCAGCCCGTCTGGAAACACCATATATTTT. The encoded protein is CASSPSGNTIYF.

This sequence joins TRBV19 and TRBJ1-6; 8 bases are a match to TRBD1. Germline loops: CDR1 LNHDA, CDR2 SQIVND (reference sequence). The V segment lost 9 bases and the J segment 7 bases; nucleotides outside the gene matches: 5. The CDR3 is made up of 13 amino acids. In nucleotides, the CDR3 is TGTGCCAGCAACCGGGACAGGAATTCACCCCTCCACTTT. Protein sequence: CASNRDRNSPLHF.

This clone was seen once. The chain uses TRBV18 and TRBJ2-2; D is perhaps TRBD1 (5 bases). This CDR3 has 14 residues. Germline CDR1 KGHSH, CDR2 LQKENI. The V gene lost 6 bases and the J gene lost 1 base, with 9 bases spanning the gap. CDR3 sequence: CASSRDRNTGELFF. DNA for the CDR3: TGTGCCAGCTCGCGTGACAGGAACACCGGGGAGCTGTTTTTT. Looking up the rest from reference TRBV18 and TRBJ2-2 gives the full variable domain: NAGVMQNPRHLVRRRGQEARLRCSPMKGHSHVYWYRQLPEEGLKFMVYLQKENIIDESGMPKERFSAEFPKEGPSILRIQQVVRGDSAAYFCASSRDRNTGELFFGEGSRLTVL.

The chain joins TRBV11-2 to TRBJ1-2; the match to TRBD1 covers 11 bases. The CDR3 has 14 amino acids. The V gene end was trimmed by 4 bases and the J gene end by 8 bases; junction bases not matched to a gene: 6. Looked up from germline, CDR1 is SGHAT and CDR2 is FQNNGV. CDR3 residues: CASSYGQGAGGYTF. The CDR3 region has the DNA TGTGCCAGCAGCTATGGACAGGGGGCCGGGGGCTACACCTTC.

This chain joins TRBV9 and TRBJ2-3, with 8 bases matching TRBD2. This CDR3 has 16 residues. Germline CDR1 is SGDLS and CDR2 is YYNGEE. The V segment lost 4 bases and the J segment 3 bases; nucleotides outside the gene matches: 10. The CDR3 region is CASSPIAGKGTDTQYF. CDR3 in DNA: TGTGCCAGCAGCCCAATAGCGGGAAAGGGGACAGATACGCAGTATTTT.

CDR3 nucleotides: TGTGCCAGCAGCCGGACTAGCGGTAGCACAGATACGCAGTATTTT. This gives the protein CASSRTSGSTDTQYF. The rearrangement joins TRBV7-9 to TRBJ2-3, with 10 bases fitting TRBD2. V dropped 5 bases and J dropped 0; count of bases not matched to a gene: 2. The CDR3 loop spans 15 amino acids. Germline V lookup: CDR1 SEHNR, CDR2 FQNEAQ (reference sequence).

The chain joins TRBV30 to TRBJ1-3, with D unresolved. The V gene's germline CDR1 is GTSNPN and CDR2 SVGIG (reference sequence). CDR3 size: 13 residues. Trimming cost V 1 base and J 3 bases, with 7 bases left between them. This CDR3 is CAWSGLDGNTIYF. The DNA of the CDR3 is TGTGCCTGGAGTGGACTGGATGGAAACACCATATATTTT.

The gene calls are TRBV7-9 and TRBJ1-2, with D hard to call. Germline V gene sequence: CDR1 SEHNR, CDR2 FQNEAQ (reference sequence). There are 12 residues in the CDR3. Deletions cut 2 bases from V and 3 bases from J, with 4 bases between. The DNA of the CDR3 is TGTGCCAGCAGCTTACTCCACTATGGCTACACCTTC. It is translated as CASSLLHYGYTF.

The chain joins TRBV18 to TRBJ2-7, with no clear D. The CDR3 spans 14 residues. The V end was cut by 6 bases, the J end by 5 bases, with 17 bases between. Germline CDR1 KGHSH, CDR2 LQKENI. The CDR3 sequence is CASSPLETGHEQYF. DNA of the CDR3: TGTGCCAGCTCGCCGCTAGAGACTGGCCACGAGCAGTACTTC.

This clone is categorized as medium-sized. The V call is TRBV11-2, the J call TRBJ2-1, with 9 bases aligning to TRBD1. Trimming at V came to 1 base and at J to 6 bases, leaving 7 bases not matched to a gene. There are 16 residues in the CDR3. Germline V gene lookup returns CDR1 SGHAT and CDR2 FQNNGV. DNA of the CDR3: TGTGCCAGCAGCTTAGGGCACAGGGGGCCCCTCAATGAGCAGTTCTTC. It encodes CASSLGHRGPLNEQFF.

DNA for the CDR3: TGTGCCAGCTCAGGTTCTATAGGACAGGGAATGGATGGCTACACCTTC. Translation gives CASSGSIGQGMDGYTF. The V gene is TRBV18, the J gene TRBJ1-2, with 8 nucleotides matching TRBD1. The V gene end was trimmed by 5 bases and the J gene end by 6 bases; junction bases not matched to a gene: 14. This CDR3 has 16 amino acids. Per germline, CDR1 KGHSH and CDR2 LQKENI.

In its sample, this clone was seen once. The CDR3: CSVLTDTDTQYF. The CDR3 nucleotides are TGCAGCGTATTGACAGACACAGATACGCAGTATTTT. The chain couples TRBV29-1 to TRBJ2-3, with D possibly matching TRBD1 (5 bases). This CDR3 region has 12 residues. In germline, CDR1 is SQVTM, CDR2 ANQGSEA. V lost 6 bases and J lost 2, with 9 bases in between.

A few counts support this clone. V usage is TRBV2 and J usage is TRBJ1-2, with a tentative D call TRBD1 (5 bases). Looked up from germline, CDR1 is SNHLY and CDR2 is FYNNEI. The CDR3 is 14 residues long. With 2 bases removed from V and 5 bases from J, the gap between germline ends came to 12 bases. DNA for the CDR3: TGTGCCAGCAGTGAATCGGCCAGGGTTTATGGCTACACCTTC. Translation: CASSESARVYGYTF.

The V and J genes are TRBV7-9 and TRBJ1-1; D might be TRBD1 (6 bases). CDR1 and CDR2 from the germline V gene are SEHNR and FQNEAQ (reference sequence). This CDR3 contains 11 residues. Trimming shortened V by 7 bases and J by 7 bases, and 10 bases separated the two germline ends. For the CDR3, the DNA is TGTGCCAGCATACAGGGATATGAAGCTTTCTTT. Its protein is CASIQGYEAFF.

This rearrangement joins TRBV9 to TRBJ2-1; 8 bases are shared with TRBD2. Looked up from germline, CDR1 is SGDLS and CDR2 is YYNGEE. The CDR3 sequence is 16 residues long. Trimming took 1 base from V and 3 from J; bases not matched to a gene: 6. CDR3 sequence (DNA): TGTGCCAGCAGCGTAACGGCGGGAGGTAACTACAATGAGCAGTTCTTC. Protein product: CASSVTAGGNYNEQFF.

V usage is TRBV20-1 and J usage is TRBJ2-3, with TRBD2 matching 8 bases. This CDR3 is built from 14 residues. The germline V gene encodes CDR1 DFQATT and CDR2 SNEGSKA (reference sequence). J gave up 1 base and V 6 bases, and 6 bases lay outside the gene matches. Written as DNA, the CDR3 is TGCAGTGCGAGTCGGGGGGGAGGCACAGATACGCAGTATTTT. This translates into CSASRGGGTDTQYF.

The chain links TRBV4-1 to TRBJ1-1; D is uncertain. With 1 base removed from V and 1 base from J, the gap between germline ends came to 10 bases. Germline lookup yields CDR1 MGHRA and CDR2 YSYEKL. The CDR3 spans 15 residues. The CDR3 protein is CASSQVARENTEAFF. The CDR3 coding sequence is TGCGCCAGCAGCCAAGTTGCCCGGGAGAACACTGAAGCTTTCTTT.

Concerning this clone itself: At the DNA level, this CDR3 is encoded by other sequences in the same sample as well. V gene TRBV18 combines with J gene TRBJ2-7; 7 nucleotides align to TRBD1. The germline CDR1 and CDR2 sequences are KGHSH and LQKENI. J lost 4 bases, V lost 2 bases, and 5 bases had no gene match. This CDR3 has 14 residues. The CDR3 is CASSPGDRPYEQYF. As DNA, the CDR3 is TGTGCCAGCTCACCAGGGGACAGACCGTACGAGCAGTACTTC.

This clone was observed once. V is TRBV4-1 and J is TRBJ2-1, with 11 bases matching TRBD2. Germline loops: CDR1 MGHRA, CDR2 YSYEKL. With V trimmed by 3 bases and J by 8 bases, 6 bases remained unmatched. The CDR3 extends over 15 amino acids. CDR3 sequence (DNA): TGCGCCAGCAGCCAGGCGGGACTAGCGGTAGATGAGCAGTTCTTC. Its translation: CASSQAGLAVDEQFF.

This clone is a singleton in its sample. The chain combines TRBV19 with TRBJ1-1, with no clear D. This CDR3 contains 13 residues. V lost 5 bases, J lost 3 bases, and 10 bases lay in between. Germline CDR1 is LNHDA and CDR2 is SQIVND (reference sequence). The DNA of the CDR3 is TGTGCCAGTAGTTTCTATCGGGACACTGAAGCTTTCTTT. This codes for CASSFYRDTEAFF.

The DNA for the CDR3 is TGTGCCAGCAGTTACACCCATAGCGGGAGTGGTTACGAGCAGTACTTC. This encodes CASSYTHSGSGYEQYF. The V call is TRBV6-6, the J call TRBJ2-7; 9 bases map to TRBD2. Germline trimming cut 2 bases from V and 4 bases from J; bases unmatched to any gene: 9. Germline V CDR1 and CDR2: MNHNY, SVGAGI (reference sequence). The CDR3 extends over 16 amino acids.

The gene calls are TRBV5-1 and TRBJ2-7, with 7 nucleotides matching TRBD1. J was trimmed by 5 bases and V by 1 base; bases with no gene match: 3. The CDR3 is made up of 13 amino acids. Germline values: CDR1 SGHRS, CDR2 YFSETQ. CDR3 residues: CASSLPGQNEQYF. The CDR3 bases are TGCGCCAGCAGCTTGCCGGGACAGAACGAGCAGTACTTC.

This chain connects TRBV7-9 to TRBJ1-1; D may be TRBD1 (6 bases). V lost 5 bases to trimming and J lost 4 bases, with 11 bases between them. CDR3 size: 13 residues. Per germline, CDR1 SEHNR and CDR2 FQNEAQ (reference sequence). The CDR3 loop is CASSPQGSTEAFF. DNA of the CDR3: TGTGCCAGCAGCCCCCAGGGGAGCACTGAAGCTTTCTTT.

This chain links TRBV25-1 with TRBJ2-5, with D possibly being TRBD2 (5 bases). The CDR3 is 15 amino acids. The ends were cut back, 6 bases at V and 4 bases at J, with 18 bases in the middle. The germline V gene has CDR1 MGHDK and CDR2 SYGVNS. The CDR3 DNA follows: TGTGCCAGCAGATCCGGGTCTTTGCGGGCAGAGACCCAGTACTTC. Amino acid sequence: CASRSGSLRAETQYF.

This sequence joins TRBV6-5 and TRBJ1-2; 7 bases align to TRBD1. The CDR3 covers 16 residues. The V and J ends lost 1 base and 1 base, in that order; junction bases with no gene match: 6. CDR1 is MNHEY, CDR2 SVGAGI, per germline. CDR3 region: CASSYFGTEFNYGYTF. CDR3 DNA: TGTGCCAGCAGTTACTTCGGGACAGAGTTTAACTATGGCTACACCTTC.